The present entry profiles one T cell receptor beta chain with its context. Trimming left V 0 bases short and J 2 bases short, with 8 bases between. CDR3 length: 14 residues. The germline CDR1 and CDR2 sequences are SGHAT and FQNNGV. This record belongs to a study of blood T cell repertoires in COVID-19. Whole-study context: There were acute and convalescent COVID-19 samples, and they came from the United States, Italy and Spain. Sample material is recorded as cDNA or gDNA derived from T cells, B-cell-depleted T cells, or PBMCs.

In the authors' workflow: Reference gene primer amplification gave nucleated cell count estimates. Libraries were prepared by immunoSEQ multiplex PCR; TCRdb keeps only in-frame clonotypes and omits some of them. The DNA was the basis for D and trimming; V, J and clone size are from that table. The repertoire holds about 200,000 clones, with around 80% as singletons. The TCR originated in a woman aged 35 to 49 with acute or convalescent COVID-19. The rearrangement joins TRBV11-2 to TRBJ2-7, with TRBD2 as a possible D gene (5 bases). Sequencing was done on a sample of peripheral blood. As DNA, the CDR3 is TGTGCCAGCAGCTTAGACGGACTGACCTACGAGCAGTACTTC. Its protein is CASSLDGLTYEQYF.